The 16 T cell receptor beta chains in this list originate from one sample, sequenced in a study of blood T cells in healthy people across ages. Sample-barcoded 5' priming and a J-beta primer mix drove a second PCR of about 6 to 11 cycles. TCRdb independently ran MiXCR on the 5' RACE reads; one entry per CDR3 protein. The sample holds under 1,000,000 distinct CDR3 sequences, 35% to 40% seen once. What was sequenced was blood. All receptors come from a young man in good health.

The chain links TRBV28 to TRBJ2-7; D perhaps matches TRBD1 (6 bases). The last part of the DNA fits TRBJ2-5 better; the J call may be wrong. The CDR3 covers 14 residues. Germline V CDR1 and CDR2: MDHEN, SYDVKM. This CDR3 is CASSLGQGIETQYF. DNA for the CDR3: TGTGCCAGCAGTTTAGGTCAGGGGATCGAGACCCAGTACTTC.

The rearrangement links TRBV4-3 to TRBJ1-3; maybe TRBD1 (6 bases). This CDR3 comprises 16 residues. Trimming shortened V by 0 bases and J by 0 bases, and 9 bases separated the two germline ends. Germline CDR1 LGHNA, CDR2 YSLEER. Written as DNA, the CDR3 is TGCGCCAGCAGCCAAGACGGACAGTCCTCTGGAAACACCATATATTTT. This sequence encodes CASSQDGQSSGNTIYF.

This clonotype was seen more than once but under ten times. V gene TRBV5-1 combines with J gene TRBJ1-2, with 8 positions matching TRBD1. CDR3 size: 14 residues. Germline assignment: CDR1 SGHRS and CDR2 YFSETQ. With 4 bases clipped from V and 8 bases from J, the junction kept 10 bases outside the gene matches. The CDR3 DNA follows: TGCGCCAGCAGCCCAGCCCAGGGGGCTTGGGGCTACACCTTC. The encoded protein is CASSPAQGAWGYTF.

About this clonotype: The CDR3 ends on some other residue instead of the conserved phenylalanine or tryptophan, so this is likely a read error. In DNA, the CDR3 is TGCGCCAGCAGCCAAGAACAGGGTACGTACGAGCAGTACTTA. This encodes CASSQEQGTYEQYL. The chain joins TRBV4-3 to TRBJ2-7; D perhaps matches TRBD1 (6 bases). Trimming cost V 0 bases and J 4 bases, with 10 bases left between them. The CDR3 has 14 residues. Germline CDR1 reads LGHNA; CDR2 reads YSLEER.

This clonotype was recorded only once. The chain carries TRBV12-3 or TRBV12-4 and TRBJ2-2; 11 bases line up with TRBD1. The CDR3 covers 14 residues. V shed 11 bases, J shed 5 bases, and the junction held 7 bases outside the gene matches. The DNA of the CDR3 is TGTGCCGGGTCCGGACAGGGGGCTACCGGGGAGCTGTTTTTT. Its protein product is CAGSGQGATGELFF.

This sequence joins TRBV7-2 and TRBJ2-5; weak D call: TRBD1 (5 bases). Germline V gives CDR1 SGHTA, CDR2 FQGNSA. The CDR3 is 12 amino acids. Trimming left V 5 bases short and J 13 bases short, with 17 bases between. CDR3 region: CASSRPDSTRYF. In nucleotides, the CDR3 is TGTGCCAGCAGCCGCCCCGACAGTACGAGGTACTTC.

This clonotype turned up a few times. The chain uses TRBV5-5 and TRBJ2-7; D is possibly TRBD1 (6 bases). CDR3 size: 12 residues. With 4 bases removed from V and 7 bases from J, the gap between germline ends came to 12 bases. The germline V gene encodes CDR1 SGHKS and CDR2 YYEKEE (reference sequence). The CDR3 region is CASSNGQNEQYF. The CDR3 DNA is TGTGCCAGCAGCAATGGACAGAATGAGCAGTACTTC.

J is TRBJ2-4 and V is TRBV27; tentatively, D is TRBD1 (6 bases). CDR3 length: 13 amino acids. Per the germline V gene, CDR1 is MNHEY and CDR2 is SMNVEV (reference sequence). Trimming left V 4 bases short and J 5 bases short, with 9 bases between. The chain's CDR3 is CASSYPGENIQYF. Written as DNA, the CDR3 is TGTGCCAGCAGTTATCCAGGGGAAAACATTCAGTACTTC.

V is TRBV3-1 and J is TRBJ1-1; D is undetermined. This CDR3 has 13 residues. The V and J ends lost 1 base and 8 bases respectively, with 11 bases between them. Germline V CDR1 and CDR2: LGHDT, YNNKEL (reference sequence). Here the CDR3 reads CASSQGTASEAFF. The CDR3, as DNA: TGTGCCAGCAGCCAAGGTACGGCGTCGGAAGCTTTCTTT.

This chain uses TRBV28 with TRBJ1-6; D gene uncertain. V was trimmed by 3 bases and J by 5 bases, leaving 8 bases between them. The CDR3 extends over 14 amino acids. CDR1 and CDR2 (germline): MDHEN, SYDVKM. The CDR3 coding sequence is TGTGCCAGCAGTTTCTACTACAATAATTCACCCCTCCACTTT. Residues: CASSFYYNNSPLHF.

The CDR3: CASSSTTGQAANQPQHF. CDR3 in DNA: TGTGCCAGCAGTTCCACCACGGGACAGGCGGCTAATCAGCCCCAGCATTTT. The V call is TRBV6-6, the J call TRBJ1-5; 8 nucleotides align to TRBD1. V was clipped by 4 bases and J by 4 bases; unmatched bases: 12. Germline V gene data show CDR1 as MNHNY and CDR2 as SVGAGI (reference sequence). The CDR3 has 17 amino acids.

To note about this clonotype: At one boundary the junction diverges from the germline segment, which might be a read error. The rearrangement uses TRBV5-1 and TRBJ2-7; 8 bases fit TRBD1. Germline values: CDR1 SGHRS, CDR2 YFSETQ. This CDR3 is built from 17 residues. The CDR3 bases are TGCGCCAGCAGCTTGGCAGCGGACCCTCAGGGGGCCTACGAGCAGTACTTT. Translated, it gives CASSLAADPQGAYEQYF.

As to this clonotype: Given a much more abundant clone one base away, this may be a read error. The conserved phenylalanine or tryptophan normally closing the CDR3 is absent here, so this likely arose from a read error. The rearrangement uses TRBV7-8 and TRBJ2-1; perhaps TRBD2 as D (6 bases). The CDR3 consists of 15 residues. V lost 3 bases and J lost 3, with 12 bases in between. Per germline, CDR1 SGHVS and CDR2 FQNEAQ. CDR3 bases: TGTGCCAGCAGCTTTGGGGACGGGGGCTACAATGAGCAGTTCCTC. It codes for CASSFGDGGYNEQFL.

This sequence joins TRBV4-3 and TRBJ1-2; no definite D call. Deletions cut 4 bases from V and 2 bases from J, with 11 bases between. The CDR3 sequence is 14 residues long. Germline V gene data show CDR1 as LGHNA and CDR2 as YSLEER. In DNA form, the CDR3 reads TGCGCCAGCAGCCGCGGACGGGTGAACTATGGCTACACCTTC. It encodes CASSRGRVNYGYTF.

This clonotype turned up a few times. This chain uses TRBV7-8 with TRBJ1-4; a weak D match, TRBD1 (6 bases). Per germline, CDR1 SGHVS and CDR2 FQNEAQ. V was shortened by 3 bases and J by 5 bases, with 13 bases between the two germline ends. The CDR3 is 15 amino acids. CDR3 protein: CASSFTSGQNEKLFF. The DNA of the CDR3 is TGTGCCAGCAGCTTTACGTCCGGACAGAATGAAAAACTGTTTTTT.

V and J are TRBV6-6 and TRBJ2-7, with D possibly matching TRBD1 (6 bases). CDR1 and CDR2 from the germline V gene are MNHNY and SVGAGI (reference sequence). V was clipped by 0 bases and J by 4 bases, with 13 bases between them. This CDR3 region has 15 residues. The DNA for the CDR3 is TGTGCCAGCAGTTACTCGAGGACAGAAAGTTACGAGCAGTACTTC. Its protein is CASSYSRTESYEQYF.